A selection of T cell receptor beta chains follows, all from one sample in a study of cytomegalovirus exposure and HLA in healthy donors. Here immunoSEQ multiplex PCR was the method, and the copy in TCRdb shows in-frame clones only, minus some. This sample has 50,000 to 70,000 clones; approximately 71% occur once, and the top ten carry 30% to 40%. Sequenced sample: PBMCs. Receptors originate from a man in his forties or fifties in good health and CMV-seropositive. Both conserved end residues are part of each CDR3. Fields, in order: D gene, CDR3 length, V gene, clone size, J gene, CDR3 DNA, CDR3 protein. D genes are given only for firm matches. Not all rows give a size; the values are once, few, many and, for expanded clones, a class.

TRBD1	14	TRBV7-2	-	TRBJ2-6	TGTGCCAGCAGCTACGACAGGGAGGCCAACGTCCTGACTTTC	CASSYDREANVLTF
-	15	TRBV9	few	TRBJ2-3	TGTGCCAGCAGCCCCAGGTTAACTAGCACAGATACGCAGTATTTT	CASSPRLTSTDTQYF
-	17	TRBV7-2	-	TRBJ2-1	TGTGCCAGCAGCTTAGAAAGTCGGCTAGCGATAAACAATGAGCAGTTCTTC	CASSLESRLAINNEQFF
TRBD2	15	TRBV5-6	-	TRBJ2-3	TGTGCCAGCAGCTTGGTCAAGCGGGGTCCAGATACGCAGTATTTT	CASSLVKRGPDTQYF
-	17	TRBV7-8	-	TRBJ1-1	TGTGCCAGCAGCCAAAGCATCAGGGATGTTCATAGCACTGAAGCTTTCTTT	CASSQSIRDVHSTEAFF
-	14	TRBV11-1	-	TRBJ2-6	TGTGCCAGCAGCAGGCGGACTGGGGCCAACGTCCTGACTTTC	CASSRRTGANVLTF
TRBD2	16	TRBV5-1	-	TRBJ2-3	TGCGCCAGCAGCTTGGCCGAGGGACTAAACACAGATACGCAGTATTTT	CASSLAEGLNTDTQYF
TRBD1	15	TRBV7-8	-	TRBJ2-5	TGTGCCAGCAGCCCGAACAGGGGTGGCGGGGAGACCCAGTACTTC	CASSPNRGGGETQYF
-	14	TRBV7-6	-	TRBJ2-5	TGTGCCAGCAGCTTAGAGCGGAACGAAGAGACCCAGTACTTC	CASSLERNEETQYF
-	14	TRBV2	-	TRBJ1-5	TGTGCCAGCAGCCAAGGGGGGGCCGGTCAGCCCCAGCATTTT	CASSQGGAGQPQHF
-	16	TRBV5-4	-	TRBJ1-2	TGTGCCAGCAGCCCACGACAGGACGGACGGGGTGATGGCTACACCTTC	CASSPRQDGRGDGYTF
-	15	TRBV27	once	TRBJ1-6	TGTGCCAGCAGCCCCCTGACAGGCTTCAATTCACCCCTCCACTTT	CASSPLTGFNSPLHF
-	15	TRBV5-1	-	TRBJ1-5	TGCGCCAGCAGCTGGGTCGGGGGGAGCAATCAGCCCCAGCATTTT	CASSWVGGSNQPQHF